What follows is one TCR beta chain and its context. Its antigen is not identified. The V and J ends lost 4 bases and 0 bases respectively, with 13 bases between them. The CDR3 spans 17 residues. The V gene's germline CDR1 is SGHAT and CDR2 FQNNGV. The data derive from a study of post-analysis software for immune sequencing data. Regarding the study as a whole: Five or six TRBV segments were significantly more frequent in patients than in controls. TRBV5-6, TRBV5-1 and TRBV20-1 were among these segments.

The authors incorporated unique molecular identifiers into the TCR beta cDNA libraries. TCRdb re-called the PCR reads with MiXCR, one entry per CDR3 protein. The sample includes about 770,000 distinct CDR3 sequences, under 60% of them seen just once. The sequenced material came from blood. This TCR was sampled from a girl aged 5-17 years with multiple sclerosis. The chain recombines TRBV11-2 with TRBJ2-6; TRBD2 is a possible D gene (5 bases). CDR3 loop: CASSYRGALSGANVLTF. In DNA, the CDR3 is TGTGCCAGCAGCTACCGGGGAGCCCTCTCTGGGGCCAACGTCCTGACTTTC. Complete variable domain (other parts from reference TRBV11-2 and TRBJ2-6): EAGVAQSPRYKIIEKRQSVAFWCNPISGHATLYWYQQILGQGPKLLIQFQNNGVVDDSQLPKDRFSAERLKGVDSTLKIQPAKLEDSAVYLCASSYRGALSGANVLTFGAGSRLTVL.